One and the same sample provided the 10 T cell receptor beta chains below, sequenced in a study of T cell changes during pregnancy in multiple sclerosis. Produced via immunoSEQ multiplex PCR; TCRdb's table is partial and in-frame only. The sample consists of 35,000 to 55,000 clones, 88% of them appearing once. The specimen comprised CD8+ T cells from peripheral blood mononuclear cells, sampled after pregnancy. Receptor source: a female donor in good health, enrolled as a control in a pregnancy study.

This rearrangement joins TRBV5-6 to TRBJ2-1; possibly TRBD2 for D (5 bases). This CDR3 spans 15 amino acids. With 0 bases removed from V and 3 bases from J, the gap between germline ends came to 10 bases. Germline V gene data show CDR1 as SGHDT and CDR2 as YYEEEE. The CDR3 sequence is CASSLDGILYNEQFF. CDR3 DNA: TGTGCCAGCAGCTTGGACGGGATCCTCTACAATGAGCAGTTCTTC.

A note on this clone: Distinct nucleotide sequences in the sample also encode this CDR3. V and J are TRBV25-1 and TRBJ2-4, with a possible D match to TRBD2 (6 bases). With 2 bases removed from V and 0 bases from J, the gap between germline ends came to 11 bases. The germline V gene has CDR1 MGHDK and CDR2 SYGVNS. CDR3 length equals 16 residues. CDR3 in amino acids: CASSEEGGLAKNIQYF. The CDR3 coding sequence is TGTGCCAGCAGTGAAGAGGGAGGTCTAGCCAAAAACATTCAGTACTTC.

The rearrangement joins TRBV29-1 to TRBJ1-2; D unresolved. V lost 4 bases to trimming and J lost 0 bases, with 9 bases between them. The germline gives CDR1 SQVTM, CDR2 ANQGSEA. This CDR3 has 13 residues. DNA for the CDR3: TGCAGCGTTGTCTCCACAGCTAACTATGGCTACACCTTC. Translation gives CSVVSTANYGYTF.

The J gene is TRBJ2-1, the V gene TRBV7-3, with TRBD1 as a possible D gene (5 bases). Between the trimmed V and J ends, which lost 1 base and 3 bases, there was a span of 13 bases. The length of the CDR3 is 16 residues. Germline V gene lookup returns CDR1 SGHTA and CDR2 FQGTGA. As DNA, the CDR3 is TGTGCCAGCAGCTTAAGCACAGGACCGTTCTACAATGAGCAGTTCTTC. Translation gives CASSLSTGPFYNEQFF.

V gene TRBV10-3 combines with J gene TRBJ2-2; D perhaps matches TRBD2 (6 bases). Germline-derived CDR1 and CDR2 are ENHRY and SYGVKD. This CDR3 is 11 amino acids long. The V end lost 11 bases, the J end lost 7 bases, and 11 bases lay between the germline ends. The CDR3 spells CASAGGGELFF. CDR3 in DNA: TGTGCCTCCGCCGGGGGCGGGGAGCTGTTTTTT.

This sequence joins TRBV23-1 and TRBJ1-5; D is ambiguous. TRBV23-1 is placed among ORFs of uncertain function. Trimming took off 5 bases at V and 3 bases at J, with 11 bases between the two ends. This CDR3 is built from 14 residues. The DNA for the CDR3 is TGCGCCAGCAGTGAAGGGAGGCTCAATCAGCCCCAGCATTTT. Protein product: CASSEGRLNQPQHF.

The gene calls are TRBV11-1 and TRBJ2-5, with D perhaps matching TRBD1 (6 bases). Germline V gene lookup returns CDR1 SGHAT and CDR2 FQDESV (reference sequence). V was pared by 3 bases and J by 5 bases, with 16 bases between. The CDR3 totals 15 residues. CDR3 sequence reads: CASSLVGRGAETQYF. The CDR3 nucleotides are TGTGCCAGCAGCTTGGTCGGCAGGGGAGCCGAGACCCAGTACTTC.

The chain recombines TRBV27 with TRBJ2-7, with D maybe TRBD1 (5 bases). Germline CDR1 reads MNHEY; CDR2 reads SMNVEV (reference sequence). Trimming stripped 2 bases from V and 0 bases from J, with 5 bases between. The length of the CDR3 is 13 residues. This CDR3 reads CASSLTGSYEQYF. The CDR3 region has the DNA TGTGCCAGCAGTTTAACAGGCTCCTACGAGCAGTACTTC.

The V gene is TRBV4-1, the J gene TRBJ1-1, with 10 positions matching TRBD1. The V and J ends lost 3 bases and 0 bases, in that order; junction bases with no gene match: 4. This CDR3 has 16 residues. The germline V gene has CDR1 MGHRA and CDR2 YSYEKL. CDR3 region: CASSQGQGFMNTEAFF. The CDR3 nucleotides read TGCGCCAGCAGCCAGGGACAGGGGTTCATGAACACTGAAGCTTTCTTT.

The chain combines TRBV9 with TRBJ2-2; tentative D call: TRBD2 (6 bases). Trimming removed 2 bases from V and 7 bases from J, with 24 bases in between. This CDR3 spans 18 amino acids. The germline gives CDR1 SGDLS, CDR2 YYNGEE. DNA for the CDR3: TGTGCCAGCAGCGTTCGACCGGCGGCGGGGAGGTTGGGCGGGGAGCTGTTTTTT. As protein: CASSVRPAAGRLGGELFF.